One sample yielded the 17 T cell receptor beta chains listed below, sequenced in a study of shared clonotypes between healthy human individuals. Produced via immunoSEQ multiplex PCR; TCRdb's table is partial and in-frame only. The sample lists 450,000 to 500,000 clones, 75% to 85% occurring once. The sequencing sample was made of PBMCs. The receptors were gathered from a woman in her thirties or forties in good health. Some clones in this sample may be carry-over from other donors' samples.

CDR3 in DNA: TGTGCCAGCAGCCCCCCAGGGGGAAATCAGCCCCAGCATTTT. The encoded protein is CASSPPGGNQPQHF. The chain carries TRBV7-9 and TRBJ1-5; 7 nucleotides line up with TRBD1. Germline V CDR1 and CDR2: SEHNR, FQNEAQ (reference sequence). The CDR3 has 14 amino acids. V was pared by 5 bases and J by 4 bases, with 5 bases of the junction left unmatched.

The V gene is TRBV18, the J gene TRBJ2-5; 8 positions agree with TRBD2. The CDR3 sequence is 13 residues long. Germline V gene data show CDR1 as KGHSH and CDR2 as LQKENI. The V and J ends lost 5 bases and 3 bases, in that order; junction bases with no gene match: 2. The CDR3 bases are TGTGCCAGCTCATCGGGACTAGAAGAGACCCAGTACTTC. It yields the protein CASSSGLEETQYF.

V is TRBV19 and J is TRBJ1-1; 8 bases line up with TRBD1. Losses at the gene ends were 6 bases for V and 2 bases for J; bases not matched to a gene: 5. Germline lookup yields CDR1 LNHDA and CDR2 SQIVND (reference sequence). This CDR3 is built from 14 residues. The CDR3 DNA reads TGTGCCAGTAGGAAGACAGGGGTTAACACTGAAGCTTTCTTT. Encoded protein: CASRKTGVNTEAFF. Drawing the rest from reference TRBV19 and TRBJ1-1, the complete variable domain is DGGITQSPKYLFRKEGQNVTLSCEQNLNHDAMYWYRQDPGQGLRLIYYSQIVNDFQKGDIAEGYSVSREKKESFPLTVTSAQKNPTAFYLCASRKTGVNTEAFFGQGTRLTVV.

The sample holds a few counts of this clone. This rearrangement joins TRBV4-1 to TRBJ2-7, with 9 bases lining up with TRBD1. The CDR3 spans 14 residues. Trimming removed 2 bases from V and 2 bases from J; junction bases left unmatched: 1. Germline CDR1 is MGHRA and CDR2 is YSYEKL. DNA of the CDR3: TGCGCCAGCAGCCAAAGGGACAGGGCCTACGAGCAGTACTTC. This gives the protein CASSQRDRAYEQYF.

The chain joins TRBV5-1 to TRBJ2-2; weak D call: TRBD2 (7 bases). The CDR3 is made up of 17 amino acids. V dropped 0 bases and J dropped 7 bases, with 19 bases sitting between them. Germline assignment: CDR1 SGHRS and CDR2 YFSETQ. The CDR3 spells CASSLAGGRIGIGELFF. For the CDR3, the DNA is TGCGCCAGCAGCTTGGCCGGGGGGCGCATTGGGATCGGGGAGCTGTTTTTT.

Turning to this clone: This likely reflects a read error, since a far larger clone is one base away. The same CDR3 can be traced to other DNA sequences in this sample. The chain employs TRBV5-4 and TRBJ1-2; TRBD1 is a possible D gene (5 bases). Germline V gives CDR1 SGHNT, CDR2 YYREEE (reference sequence). V lost 4 bases and J lost 2, with 18 bases in between. The CDR3 covers 16 residues. CDR3: CASSPDNGLLNYGYTF. CDR3 bases: TGTGCCAGCAGCCCGGACAATGGGTTACTGAACTATGGCTACACCTTC.

The CDR3 sequence is CASSLGASQYSNQPQHF. The CDR3 DNA follows: TGTGCCAGCAGCTTAGGCGCCAGTCAGTATAGCAATCAGCCCCAGCATTTT. The chain recombines TRBV7-2 with TRBJ1-5; D ambiguous. The V end lost 1 base, the J end lost 0 bases, and 13 bases lay between the germline ends. Looked up from germline, CDR1 is SGHTA and CDR2 is FQGNSA. This CDR3 comprises 17 residues.

This clone was observed a single time. The chain joins TRBV18 to TRBJ1-1, with D uncertain. The V gene lost 3 bases and the J gene lost 3 bases, with 11 bases spanning the gap. The CDR3 covers 14 residues. Germline CDR1 reads KGHSH; CDR2 reads LQKENI. The CDR3 reads CASSPQEMDTEAFF. Written as DNA, the CDR3 is TGTGCCAGCTCACCTCAGGAGATGGACACTGAAGCTTTCTTT.

The table lists this clone with a few counts. J is TRBJ2-1 and V is TRBV6-4, with D hard to call. V gave up 0 bases and J gave up 6 bases, with 12 bases separating them. From germline, CDR1 is MRHNA and CDR2 SNTAGT. The CDR3 has 15 amino acids. For the CDR3, the DNA is TGTGCCAGCAGTGACTCGGTTACAACCCTCAATGAGCAGTTCTTC. It codes for CASSDSVTTLNEQFF.

In this sample, this clone turned up a few times. This chain uses TRBV19 with TRBJ1-5; tentatively, D is TRBD1 (6 bases). Germline CDR1 and CDR2: LNHDA and SQIVND (reference sequence). V shed 3 bases and J shed 1 base, with 10 bases lying between them. This CDR3 has 15 amino acids. The DNA of the CDR3 is TGTGCCAGTAGTATTAGTAGGGGGAGCAATCAGCCCCAGCATTTT. Translating it yields CASSISRGSNQPQHF.

The chain carries TRBV5-1 and TRBJ2-5; TRBD2 aligns across 7 bases. This CDR3 contains 13 residues. CDR1 and CDR2 from the germline V gene are SGHRS and YFSETQ. V lost 3 bases, J lost 5 bases, and 4 bases stayed unmatched. The CDR3 DNA sequence: TGCGCCAGCAGCTGGGGGGGTGAGGAGACCCAGTACTTC. Protein product: CASSWGGEETQYF.

This clone has a single count. At the DNA level, this CDR3 is encoded by other sequences in the same sample as well. J is TRBJ2-7 and V is TRBV6-5; D is perhaps TRBD1 (6 bases). With 2 bases removed from V and 0 bases from J, the gap between germline ends came to 8 bases. The CDR3 totals 14 residues. The germline CDR1 and CDR2 sequences are MNHEY and SVGAGI. The CDR3 reads CASSYRGSSYEQYF. The CDR3 nucleotides are TGTGCCAGCAGTTACAGGGGGAGCTCCTACGAGCAGTACTTC.

The chain carries TRBV6-5 and TRBJ2-4; D may be TRBD1 (6 bases). Germline CDR1 and CDR2: MNHEY and SVGAGI. V lost 8 bases to trimming and J lost 9 bases, with 17 bases between them. The CDR3 is 13 amino acids. The CDR3 nucleotides read TGTGCCAGCGGCCCGGGTGGGGGCGGCATTCAGTACTTC. Its translation is CASGPGGGGIQYF.

The CDR3 region is CASSLGPGTNEQYF. CDR3 DNA: TGTGCCAGCAGCTTAGGCCCAGGGACTAACGAGCAGTACTTC. The chain has TRBV7-2 and TRBJ2-7, with 7 bases matching TRBD2. The CDR3 has 14 residues. The germline V gene encodes CDR1 SGHTA and CDR2 FQGNSA. V gave up 1 base and J gave up 5 bases; unmatched junction bases: 5.

This clone was seen more than once but under ten times. The rearrangement links TRBV7-9 to TRBJ2-7, with D perhaps matching TRBD1 or TRBD2 (5 bases each). The germline V gene encodes CDR1 SEHNR and CDR2 FQNEAQ (reference sequence). This CDR3 spans 13 amino acids. V was cut by 5 bases and J by 4 bases, with 12 bases left in between. The CDR3 DNA is TGTGCCAGCAGCCCAGGGACGTCATACGAGCAGTACTTC. It specifies CASSPGTSYEQYF.

This clone was recorded once. The rearrangement uses TRBV9 and TRBJ2-1, with no clear D. The V end was cut by 10 bases, the J end by 6 bases, with 17 bases between. CDR3 length: 13 residues. Germline CDR1 reads SGDLS; CDR2 reads YYNGEE. CDR3 nucleotide sequence: TGTGCCTGTGGTCGCTGGGGTGCCAATGAGCAGTTCTTC. Protein: CACGRWGANEQFF.

V gene TRBV29-1 combines with J gene TRBJ2-2, with D possibly being TRBD1 (6 bases). This CDR3 comprises 15 residues. Trimming took off 5 bases at V and 1 base at J, with 14 bases between the two ends. The germline CDR1 and CDR2 sequences are SQVTM and ANQGSEA. The CDR3 DNA reads as TGCAGCGTTATACCCGGGACAAAGAACACCGGGGAGCTGTTTTTT. It codes for CSVIPGTKNTGELFF.